These T cell receptor beta chains were read from a single sample in a study of T-cell reconstitution after alpha-beta-depleted transplantation in children. MiXCR, run by TCRdb on the PCR reads, gives a single entry per CDR3 protein. The data contain approximately 980,000 distinct CDR3 sequences, roughly 29% of them singletons. The source was PBMCs, mostly from graft donor cells, collected 360 days after TCRalphabeta/CD19-depleted stem cell transplant. The receptors derive from a boy less than two years old who had a stem cell transplant for SCID, so the T cells may come from the graft donor. CDR3s include the opening cysteine and the closing phenylalanine or tryptophan. Fields, in order: CDR3 length, D gene, V gene, J gene, clone size, CDR3 DNA, CDR3 protein. A D gene is named only where the DNA matches it firmly. For some rows the clone size is stated as once, few or many, or as a class when expanded; others skip it.

CDR3 length: 11
D gene: -
V gene: TRBV20-1
J gene: TRBJ1-2
clone size: few
CDR3 DNA: TGCAGTGCCCTTGAGGCGAGTGGCTACACCTTC
CDR3 protein: CSALEASGYTF

CDR3 length: 15
D gene: TRBD1
V gene: TRBV29-1
J gene: TRBJ2-3
clone size: -
CDR3 DNA: TGCAGCGTTGAGGAGGGACAGGGTAACACAGATACGCAGTATTTT
CDR3 protein: CSVEEGQGNTDTQYF

CDR3 length: 17
D gene: -
V gene: TRBV15
J gene: TRBJ2-1
clone size: few
CDR3 DNA: TGTGCCACCAGCAATATCGAGTCGGTAGTCTCCTACAATGAGCAGTTCTTC
CDR3 protein: CATSNIESVVSYNEQFF

CDR3 length: 13
D gene: TRBD2
V gene: TRBV5-5
J gene: TRBJ2-3
clone size: -
CDR3 DNA: TGTGCCAGCAGCAAAGGGACTAGCTCGGCGCAGTATTTT
CDR3 protein: CASSKGTSSAQYF

CDR3 length: 17
D gene: TRBD1
V gene: TRBV15
J gene: TRBJ2-4
clone size: -
CDR3 DNA: TGTGCCACCAGCAGACAAGGACAGGTCTACGCCAAAAACATTCAGTACTTC
CDR3 protein: CATSRQGQVYAKNIQYF

CDR3 length: 16
D gene: TRBD1
V gene: TRBV28
J gene: TRBJ2-3
clone size: few
CDR3 DNA: TGTGCCAGCAGTTTCCCGACAGGGGGCATCACAGATACGCAGTATTTT
CDR3 protein: CASSFPTGGITDTQYF

CDR3 length: 14
D gene: -
V gene: TRBV4-3
J gene: TRBJ2-3
clone size: -
CDR3 DNA: TGCGCCAGCAGCCAGGCACTTGGGGCAGATACGCAGTATTTT
CDR3 protein: CASSQALGADTQYF

CDR3 length: 14
D gene: -
V gene: TRBV29-1
J gene: TRBJ1-1
clone size: -
CDR3 DNA: TGCAGCGTTAAAAGAGACATAAAGAACACTGAAGCTTTCTTT
CDR3 protein: CSVKRDIKNTEAFF

CDR3 length: 16
D gene: TRBD2
V gene: TRBV7-2
J gene: TRBJ2-5
clone size: -
CDR3 DNA: TGTGCCAGCAGCCCCTGGACCCTAGCGGGGGGGGAGACCCAGTACTTC
CDR3 protein: CASSPWTLAGGETQYF

CDR3 length: 16
D gene: -
V gene: TRBV4-2
J gene: TRBJ2-3
clone size: -
CDR3 DNA: TGTGCCAGCAGCCAGGACTACGCGTCCAGCACAGATACGCAGTATTTT
CDR3 protein: CASSQDYASSTDTQYF

CDR3 length: 17
D gene: TRBD2
V gene: TRBV28
J gene: TRBJ2-1
clone size: few
CDR3 DNA: TGTGCCAGCAGCGTTCTAGCGGGGGGCGGGATCTACAATGAGCAGTTCTTC
CDR3 protein: CASSVLAGGGIYNEQFF

CDR3 length: 16
D gene: -
V gene: TRBV5-1
J gene: TRBJ2-2
clone size: -
CDR3 DNA: TGCGCCAGCAGCTTGGCGTGGCCCGGGAACACCGGGGAGCTGTTTTTT
CDR3 protein: CASSLAWPGNTGELFF